This is a list of T cell receptor beta chains from one sample in a study of Ad26.COV2.S vaccination and SARS-CoV-2 variants. The table came from immunoSEQ multiplex PCR; TCRdb's copy has only in-frame clones and leaves some out. The sample yields around 170,000 clones, roughly 89% seen once. Sequenced material: peripheral blood, taken after recovery from COVID-19. Source of these receptors: a human donor who had recovered from COVID-19. CDR3s include the opening cysteine and the closing phenylalanine or tryptophan. The order of the fields is V gene, D gene, CDR3 length, J gene, clone size, CDR3 protein, CDR3 DNA. The D gene is left open where the match is weak. Some rows have no size entry. The others give once, few or many, or a class for an expanded clone.

V: TRBV4-1
D: TRBD1
length: 14
J: TRBJ2-5
size: once
CDR3: CASSLTGGEETQYF
DNA: TGCGCCAGCAGTTTGACAGGGGGGGAAGAGACCCAGTACTTC

V: TRBV19
D: -
length: 14
J: TRBJ1-4
size: -
CDR3: CASSIGGAQEKLFF
DNA: TGTGCCAGTAGTATAGGGGGGGCGCAGGAAAAACTGTTTTTT

V: TRBV29-1
D: -
length: 14
J: TRBJ1-5
size: -
CDR3: CSASDSYSNQPQHF
DNA: TGCAGCGCCTCGGACAGCTATAGCAATCAGCCCCAGCATTTT

V: TRBV2
D: -
length: 15
J: TRBJ2-7
size: -
CDR3: CASSDPRQEAYEQYF
DNA: TGTGCCAGCAGTGATCCTAGACAGGAGGCATACGAGCAGTACTTC

V: TRBV29-1
D: TRBD2
length: 16
J: TRBJ2-1
size: -
CDR3: CSVEDLRGLAGSEQFF
DNA: TGCAGCGTTGAAGATCTGCGAGGACTAGCGGGAAGTGAGCAGTTCTTC

V: TRBV7-3
D: TRBD1
length: 15
J: TRBJ2-1
size: -
CDR3: CASSRQDRGSNEQFF
DNA: TGTGCCAGCAGTCGACAGGACAGGGGGTCGAATGAGCAGTTCTTC

V: TRBV6-5
D: TRBD1
length: 14
J: TRBJ1-5
size: -
CDR3: CASSYRTGRQPQHF
DNA: TGTGCCAGCAGTTACCGGACAGGAAGGCAGCCCCAGCATTTT

V: TRBV13
D: TRBD2
length: 17
J: TRBJ2-3
size: once
CDR3: CASSSSGGSWMLDTQYF
DNA: TGTGCCAGCAGCTCCAGCGGGGGGTCTTGGATGTTGGATACGCAGTATTTT

V: TRBV6-5
D: TRBD2
length: 15
J: TRBJ2-1
size: -
CDR3: CASTPAGVRGNEQFF
DNA: TGTGCCAGCACACCAGCGGGAGTAAGGGGCAATGAGCAGTTCTTC

V: TRBV15
D: -
length: 13
J: TRBJ1-4
size: -
CDR3: CATSRESTGKLFF
DNA: TGTGCCACCAGCAGAGAGTCCACAGGAAAACTGTTTTTT

V: TRBV18
D: -
length: 14
J: TRBJ2-3
size: -
CDR3: CASSPPSVGGTQYF
DNA: TGTGCCAGCTCACCACCGTCCGTGGGCGGTACGCAGTATTTT

V: TRBV6-6
D: -
length: 15
J: TRBJ1-1
size: -
CDR3: CASSPRGGMNTEAFF
DNA: TGTGCCAGCAGTCCCCGAGGGGGGATGAACACTGAAGCTTTCTTT

V: TRBV7-3
D: TRBD1
length: 15
J: TRBJ1-1
size: -
CDR3: CASSLTQGEGAEAFF
DNA: TGTGCCAGCAGCTTAACTCAGGGGGAAGGCGCTGAAGCTTTCTTT

V: TRBV24-1
D: -
length: 15
J: TRBJ2-5
size: once
CDR3: CATSDPRGYQETQYF
DNA: TGTGCCACCAGTGATCCAAGGGGGTACCAAGAGACCCAGTACTTC

V: TRBV15
D: -
length: 15
J: TRBJ1-1
size: once
CDR3: CATSRRAQSNTEAFF
DNA: TGTGCCACCAGCAGGCGAGCCCAGAGCAACACTGAAGCTTTCTTT

V: TRBV18
D: -
length: 14
J: TRBJ1-1
size: -
CDR3: CASSTTGVDTEAFF
DNA: TGTGCCAGCTCTACTACGGGGGTGGATACTGAAGCTTTCTTT

V: TRBV5-4
D: -
length: 13
J: TRBJ1-5
size: -
CDR3: CASSLQTEKAQHF
DNA: TGTGCCAGCAGCCTTCAGACGGAGAAGGCCCAGCATTTT

V: TRBV5-4
D: -
length: 14
J: TRBJ2-7
size: once
CDR3: CASSPLPGSYEQYF
DNA: TGTGCCAGCAGCCCGTTACCAGGATCCTACGAGCAGTACTTC

V: TRBV5-5
D: -
length: 14
J: TRBJ1-2
size: -
CDR3: CASSLGGSTSGYTF
DNA: TGTGCCAGCAGCTTGGGGGGTTCAACTAGTGGCTACACCTTC

V: TRBV3-1/TRBV3-2
D: TRBD1
length: 17
J: TRBJ2-1
size: few
CDR3: CASSPPLQGAFGNEQFF
DNA: TGTGCCAGCAGCCCACCTTTACAGGGGGCGTTCGGCAATGAGCAGTTCTTC

V: TRBV4-1
D: -
length: 15
J: TRBJ2-3
size: once
CDR3: CASSHEGLAPDTQYF
DNA: TGCGCCAGCAGCCATGAGGGGCTAGCCCCCGATACGCAGTATTTT

V: TRBV19
D: TRBD1
length: 15
J: TRBJ2-3
size: -
CDR3: CASSIGTATTDTQYF
DNA: TGTGCCAGTAGTATTGGGACAGCCACCACAGATACGCAGTATTTT

V: TRBV2
D: -
length: 15
J: TRBJ2-1
size: -
CDR3: CASGKGEGSYNEQFF
DNA: TGTGCCAGCGGGAAGGGAGAAGGCTCCTACAATGAGCAGTTCTTC

V: TRBV19
D: TRBD1
length: 16
J: TRBJ2-1
size: once
CDR3: CASSIDGTGRSNEQFF
DNA: TGTGCCAGTAGTATAGACGGGACAGGGCGGTCGAATGAGCAGTTCTTC

V: TRBV6-5
D: -
length: 15
J: TRBJ2-6
size: -
CDR3: CASCFRLGGANVLTF
DNA: TGTGCCAGCTGTTTTCGACTTGGGGGGGCCAACGTCCTGACTTTC

V: TRBV6-6
D: -
length: 15
J: TRBJ1-5
size: few
CDR3: CASSKATGLNQPQHF
DNA: TGTGCCAGCAGTAAAGCGACAGGCCTGAATCAGCCCCAGCATTTT

V: TRBV7-8
D: TRBD2
length: 14
J: TRBJ2-2
size: -
CDR3: CARGGNGGTGELFF
DNA: TGTGCCCGGGGGGGGAACGGGGGCACCGGGGAGCTGTTTTTT

V: TRBV9
D: -
length: 16
J: TRBJ2-1
size: once
CDR3: CASSVGGSPSYNEQFF
DNA: TGTGCCAGCAGCGTAGGAGGTAGCCCCTCCTACAATGAGCAGTTCTTC

V: TRBV7-9
D: -
length: 14
J: TRBJ2-5
size: once
CDR3: CASSLEQTRETQYF
DNA: TGTGCCAGCAGCTTAGAACAGACAAGAGAGACCCAGTACTTC

V: TRBV2
D: -
length: 13
J: TRBJ1-1
size: once
CDR3: CASSGIRGTEAFF
DNA: TGTGCCAGCAGTGGGATCAGGGGTACTGAAGCTTTCTTT

V: TRBV5-8
D: -
length: 14
J: TRBJ2-7
size: -
CDR3: CASSGSRGAYEQYF
DNA: TGTGCCAGCAGCGGGTCCCGAGGGGCCTACGAGCAGTACTTC

V: TRBV9
D: -
length: 13
J: TRBJ1-1
size: -
CDR3: CASSVTRTDAAFF
DNA: TGTGCCAGCAGCGTGACCCGGACAGACGCAGCTTTCTTT

V: TRBV7-8
D: -
length: 14
J: TRBJ1-2
size: few
CDR3: CASSLGGVGNGYTF
DNA: TGTGCCAGCAGCTTAGGGGGGGTAGGGAATGGCTACACCTTC

V: TRBV7-9
D: -
length: 12
J: TRBJ2-7
size: -
CDR3: CASSARLGEQYF
DNA: TGTGCCAGCAGCGCCCGCCTCGGCGAGCAGTACTTC

V: TRBV7-9
D: TRBD1
length: 17
J: TRBJ1-1
size: -
CDR3: CASRSGRRGQGITEAFF
DNA: TGTGCCAGCAGGTCGGGCAGACGGGGACAGGGAATCACTGAAGCTTTCTTT

V: TRBV3-1/TRBV3-2
D: TRBD1
length: 15
J: TRBJ1-2
size: -
CDR3: CASSQLDRGNYGYTF
DNA: TGTGCCAGCAGCCAACTAGACAGGGGGAACTATGGCTACACCTTC

V: TRBV30
D: -
length: 13
J: TRBJ2-5
size: -
CDR3: CAWSHRLWETQYF
DNA: TGTGCCTGGAGCCACCGCTTATGGGAGACCCAGTACTTC

V: TRBV5-1
D: -
length: 13
J: TRBJ1-4
size: -
CDR3: CASRKGTNEKLFF
DNA: TGCGCCAGCAGAAAAGGAACTAATGAAAAACTGTTTTTT

V: TRBV5-4
D: TRBD1
length: 13
J: TRBJ1-1
size: -
CDR3: CASSYSGGTEAFF
DNA: TGTGCCAGCAGCTACTCAGGGGGCACTGAAGCTTTCTTT

V: TRBV9
D: -
length: 15
J: TRBJ2-1
size: once
CDR3: CASSVEGYSYNEQFF
DNA: TGTGCCAGCAGCGTAGAGGGGTACTCCTACAATGAGCAGTTCTTC

V: TRBV20-1
D: -
length: 11
J: TRBJ2-5
size: once
CDR3: CSAPRRETQYF
DNA: TGCAGTGCTCCCCGACGAGAGACCCAGTACTTC

V: TRBV3-1/TRBV3-2
D: -
length: 15
J: TRBJ2-7
size: few
CDR3: CASREASGPSYEQYF
DNA: TGTGCCAGCAGAGAGGCAAGCGGACCTTCCTACGAGCAGTACTTC

V: TRBV9
D: -
length: 15
J: TRBJ1-2
size: -
CDR3: CASSVEQGGWDGYTF
DNA: TGTGCCAGCAGCGTAGAACAGGGAGGATGGGATGGCTACACCTTC

V: TRBV27
D: TRBD1
length: 14
J: TRBJ1-6
size: -
CDR3: CASSPGTANSPLHF
DNA: TGTGCCAGCAGTCCCGGGACAGCTAATTCACCCCTCCACTTT

V: TRBV19
D: -
length: 13
J: TRBJ2-7
size: -
CDR3: CASSDGASYEQYF
DNA: TGTGCCAGTTCTGACGGGGCCTCCTACGAGCAGTACTTC

V: TRBV9
D: -
length: 15
J: TRBJ2-4
size: once
CDR3: CASSVEVGGVNIQYF
DNA: TGTGCCAGCAGCGTCGAGGTTGGGGGCGTAAACATTCAGTACTTC

V: TRBV12-3/TRBV12-4
D: -
length: 13
J: TRBJ2-4
size: -
CDR3: CASSLDRTNIQYF
DNA: TGTGCCAGCAGTTTAGATAGGACTAACATTCAGTACTTC

V: TRBV10-1
D: -
length: 12
J: TRBJ2-2
size: -
CDR3: CASSLGSGELFF
DNA: TGCGCCAGCAGCCTGGGATCCGGGGAGCTGTTTTTT